This record covers a single T cell receptor beta chain. The antigen remains unidentified. CDR1 is KGHSH and CDR2 is LQKENI in the germline V gene. CDR3 size: 13 residues. V lost 5 bases and J lost 5; bases outside the gene matches: 6. This entry belongs to a study of immune evolution from preneoplasia to lung adenocarcinoma. Between the mid-2010s and the late 2010s, patients underwent resection in Japan or China. H&E slides confirmed each diagnosis, reviewed by two pathologists independently. Overall study results and limits: Normal lung had the highest top T cell clone frequencies. Later-stage lesions seemingly showed higher T cell density and diversity than normal lung.

The assay was immunoSEQ multiplex PCR, and TCRdb's table has in-frame clones only and misses some. The table has about 4,300 clones, 74% seen once; the top ten hold approximately 6.9%. The source material was FFPE adjacent normal lung tissue. The chain employs TRBV18 and TRBJ2-7; 7 bases match TRBD2. The TCR originated in a person aged 55-79 years with lung adenocarcinoma. The CDR3 here is CASSSQRDDEQYF. In DNA form, the CDR3 reads TGTGCCAGCTCAAGCCAGCGGGATGACGAGCAGTACTTC.